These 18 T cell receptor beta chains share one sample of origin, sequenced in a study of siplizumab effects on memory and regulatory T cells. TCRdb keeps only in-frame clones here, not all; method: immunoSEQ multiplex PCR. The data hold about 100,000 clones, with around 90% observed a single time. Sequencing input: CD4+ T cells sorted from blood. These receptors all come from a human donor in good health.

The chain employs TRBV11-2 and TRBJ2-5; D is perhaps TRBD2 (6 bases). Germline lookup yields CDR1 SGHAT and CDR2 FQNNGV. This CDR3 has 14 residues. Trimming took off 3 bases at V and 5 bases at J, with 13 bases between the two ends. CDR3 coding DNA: TGTGCCAGCAGCTTTGGTTCGGGGGAGGAGACCCAGTACTTC. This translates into CASSFGSGEETQYF. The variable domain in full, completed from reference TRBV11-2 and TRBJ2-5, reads EAGVAQSPRYKIIEKRQSVAFWCNPISGHATLYWYQQILGQGPKLLIQFQNNGVVDDSQLPKDRFSAERLKGVDSTLKIQPAKLEDSAVYLCASSFGSGEETQYFGPGTRLLVL.

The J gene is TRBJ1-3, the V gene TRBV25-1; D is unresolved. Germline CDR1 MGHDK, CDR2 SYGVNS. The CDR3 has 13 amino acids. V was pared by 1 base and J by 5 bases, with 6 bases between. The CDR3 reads CASSEFGRNTIYF. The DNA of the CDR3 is TGTGCCAGCAGTGAATTTGGGCGAAACACCATATATTTT.

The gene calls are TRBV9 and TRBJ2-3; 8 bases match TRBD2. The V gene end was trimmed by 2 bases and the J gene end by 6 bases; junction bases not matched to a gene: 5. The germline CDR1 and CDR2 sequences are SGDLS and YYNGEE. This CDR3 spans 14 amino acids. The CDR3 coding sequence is TGTGCCAGCAGCGTCCTAGCGGGTCTGGATACGCAGTATTTT. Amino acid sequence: CASSVLAGLDTQYF.

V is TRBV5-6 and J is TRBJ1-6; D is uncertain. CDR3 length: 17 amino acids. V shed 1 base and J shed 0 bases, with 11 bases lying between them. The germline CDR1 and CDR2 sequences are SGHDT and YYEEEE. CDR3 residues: CASSLYVTDSYNSPLHF. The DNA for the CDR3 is TGTGCCAGCAGCTTGTATGTCACGGACTCCTATAATTCACCCCTCCACTTT.

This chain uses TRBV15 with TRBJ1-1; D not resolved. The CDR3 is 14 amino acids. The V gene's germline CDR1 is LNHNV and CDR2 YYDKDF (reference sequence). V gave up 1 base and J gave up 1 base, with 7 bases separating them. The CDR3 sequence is CATSRGRSNTEAFF. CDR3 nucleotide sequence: TGTGCCACCAGCAGAGGGAGGTCGAACACTGAAGCTTTCTTT.

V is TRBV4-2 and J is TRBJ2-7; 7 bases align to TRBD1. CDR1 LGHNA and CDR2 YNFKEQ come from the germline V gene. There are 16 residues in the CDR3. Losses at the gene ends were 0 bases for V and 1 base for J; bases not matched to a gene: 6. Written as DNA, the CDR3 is TGTGCCAGCAGCCAAGATCTAGGGACAGCTTCCTACGAGCAGTACTTC. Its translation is CASSQDLGTASYEQYF.

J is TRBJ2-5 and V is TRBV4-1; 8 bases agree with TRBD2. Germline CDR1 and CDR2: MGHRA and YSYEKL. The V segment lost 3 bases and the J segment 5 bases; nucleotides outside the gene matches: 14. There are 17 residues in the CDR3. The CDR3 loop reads CASSQAPTSGYSETQYF. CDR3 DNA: TGCGCCAGCAGCCAGGCCCCCACTAGCGGTTATTCCGAGACCCAGTACTTC.

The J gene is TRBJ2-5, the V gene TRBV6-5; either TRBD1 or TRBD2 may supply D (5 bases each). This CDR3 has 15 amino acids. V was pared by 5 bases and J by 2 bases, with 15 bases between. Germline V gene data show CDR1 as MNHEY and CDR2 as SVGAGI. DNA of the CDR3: TGTGCCAGCAGTCCTTGGGACGGAACACAAGAGACCCAGTACTTC. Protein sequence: CASSPWDGTQETQYF.

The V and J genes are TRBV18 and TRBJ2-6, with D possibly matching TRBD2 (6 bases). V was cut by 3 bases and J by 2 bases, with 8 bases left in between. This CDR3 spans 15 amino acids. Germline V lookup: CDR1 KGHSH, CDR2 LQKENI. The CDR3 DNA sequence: TGTGCCAGCTCACCGGGGGGTGCTGGGGCCAACGTCCTGACTTTC. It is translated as CASSPGGAGANVLTF.

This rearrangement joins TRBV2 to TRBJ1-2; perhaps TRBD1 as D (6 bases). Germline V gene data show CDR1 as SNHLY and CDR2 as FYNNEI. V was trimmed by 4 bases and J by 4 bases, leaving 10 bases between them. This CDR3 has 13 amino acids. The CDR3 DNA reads TGTGCCAGCAGTGGTACAGGGCCCTATGGCTACACCTTC. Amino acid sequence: CASSGTGPYGYTF.

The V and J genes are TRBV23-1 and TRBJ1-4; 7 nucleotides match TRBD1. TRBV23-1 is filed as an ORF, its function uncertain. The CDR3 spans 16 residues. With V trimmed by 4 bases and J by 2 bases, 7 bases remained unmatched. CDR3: CASSPTGLVTNEKLFF. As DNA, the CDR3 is TGCGCCAGCAGTCCGACAGGGTTAGTTACTAATGAAAAACTGTTTTTT.

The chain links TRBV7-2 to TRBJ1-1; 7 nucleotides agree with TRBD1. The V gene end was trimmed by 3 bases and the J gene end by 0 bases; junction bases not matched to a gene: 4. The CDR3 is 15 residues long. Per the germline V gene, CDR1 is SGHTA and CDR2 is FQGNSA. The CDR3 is CASSFSTGVNTEAFF. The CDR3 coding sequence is TGTGCCAGCAGCTTTTCAACAGGGGTGAACACTGAAGCTTTCTTT.

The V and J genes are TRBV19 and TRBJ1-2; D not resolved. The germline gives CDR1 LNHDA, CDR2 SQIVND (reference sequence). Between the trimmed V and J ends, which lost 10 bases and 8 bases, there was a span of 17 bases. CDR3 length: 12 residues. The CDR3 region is CATARTDGGYTF. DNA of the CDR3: TGTGCCACCGCCAGGACTGATGGAGGCTACACCTTC. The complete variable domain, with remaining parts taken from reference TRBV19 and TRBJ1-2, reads DGGITQSPKYLFRKEGQNVTLSCEQNLNHDAMYWYRQDPGQGLRLIYYSQIVNDFQKGDIAEGYSVSREKKESFPLTVTSAQKNPTAFYLCATARTDGGYTFGSGTRLTVV.

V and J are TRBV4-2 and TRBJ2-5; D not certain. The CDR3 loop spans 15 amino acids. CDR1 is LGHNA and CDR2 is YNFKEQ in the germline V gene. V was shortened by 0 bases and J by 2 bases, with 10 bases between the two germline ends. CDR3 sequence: CASSQEEPGQETQYF. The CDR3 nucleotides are TGTGCCAGCAGCCAAGAAGAGCCTGGACAAGAGACCCAGTACTTC.

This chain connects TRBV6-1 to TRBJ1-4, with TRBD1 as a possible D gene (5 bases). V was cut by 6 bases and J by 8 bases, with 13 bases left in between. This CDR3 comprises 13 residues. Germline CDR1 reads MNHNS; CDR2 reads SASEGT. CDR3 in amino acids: CASSVDRGEKLFF. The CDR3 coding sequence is TGTGCCAGCAGCGTCGACCGGGGGGAAAAACTGTTTTTT.

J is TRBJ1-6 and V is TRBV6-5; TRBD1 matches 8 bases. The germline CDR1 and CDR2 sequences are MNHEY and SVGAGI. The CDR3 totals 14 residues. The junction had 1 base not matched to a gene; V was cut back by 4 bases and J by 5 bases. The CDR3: CASSWTGNNSPLHF. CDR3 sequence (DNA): TGTGCCAGCAGTTGGACAGGGAATAATTCACCCCTCCACTTT.

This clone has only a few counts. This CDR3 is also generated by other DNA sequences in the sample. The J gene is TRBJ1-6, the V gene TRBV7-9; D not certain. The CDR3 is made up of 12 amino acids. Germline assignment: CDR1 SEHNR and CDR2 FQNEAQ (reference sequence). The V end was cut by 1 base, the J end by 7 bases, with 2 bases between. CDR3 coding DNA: TGTGCCAGCAGCTTAGAGAATTCACCCCTCCACTTT. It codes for CASSLENSPLHF.

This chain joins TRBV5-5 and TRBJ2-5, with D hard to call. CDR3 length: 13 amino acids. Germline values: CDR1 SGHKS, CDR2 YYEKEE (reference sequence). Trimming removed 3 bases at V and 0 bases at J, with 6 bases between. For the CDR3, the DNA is TGTGCCAGCAGCTATCGGTACCAAGAGACCCAGTACTTC. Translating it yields CASSYRYQETQYF.